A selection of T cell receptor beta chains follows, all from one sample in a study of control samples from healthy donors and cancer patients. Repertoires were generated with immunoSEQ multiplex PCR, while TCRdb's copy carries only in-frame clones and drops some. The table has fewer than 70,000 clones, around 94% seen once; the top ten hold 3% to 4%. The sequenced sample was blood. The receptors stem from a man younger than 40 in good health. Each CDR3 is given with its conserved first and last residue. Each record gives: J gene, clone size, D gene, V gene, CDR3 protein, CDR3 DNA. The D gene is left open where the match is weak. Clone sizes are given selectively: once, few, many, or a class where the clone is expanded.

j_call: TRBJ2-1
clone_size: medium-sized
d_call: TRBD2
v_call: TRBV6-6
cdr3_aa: CASRSGRRGNEQFF
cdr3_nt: TGTGCCAGCAGGAGCGGGAGGCGGGGCAATGAGCAGTTCTTC

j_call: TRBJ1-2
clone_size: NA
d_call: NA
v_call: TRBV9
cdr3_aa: CASSESRSYGYTF
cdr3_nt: TGTGCCAGCAGCGAATCCCGGTCCTATGGCTACACCTTC

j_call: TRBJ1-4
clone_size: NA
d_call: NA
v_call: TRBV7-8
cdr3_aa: CASRGRFATNEKLFF
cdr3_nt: TGTGCCAGCAGGGGCAGGTTTGCAACTAATGAAAAACTGTTTTTT

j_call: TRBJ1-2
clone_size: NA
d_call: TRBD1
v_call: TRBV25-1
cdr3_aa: CASSDPLTGDSYGYTF
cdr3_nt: TGTGCCAGCAGTGACCCCCTGACAGGGGATAGCTATGGCTACACCTTC

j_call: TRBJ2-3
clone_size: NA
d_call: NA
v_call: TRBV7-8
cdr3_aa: CASSANWDSSQYF
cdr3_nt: TGTGCCAGCAGCGCAAATTGGGACTCATCGCAGTATTTT

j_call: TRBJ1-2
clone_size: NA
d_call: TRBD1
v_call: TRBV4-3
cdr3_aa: CASSQERFDRGPFGYTF
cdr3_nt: TGCGCCAGCAGCCAAGAAAGATTCGACAGGGGGCCTTTCGGCTACACCTTC

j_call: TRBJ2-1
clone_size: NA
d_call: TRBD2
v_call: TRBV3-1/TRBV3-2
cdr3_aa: CASSQSVRLAGGNEQFF
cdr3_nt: TGTGCCAGCAGCCAATCAGTGCGGCTAGCGGGAGGGAATGAGCAGTTCTTC

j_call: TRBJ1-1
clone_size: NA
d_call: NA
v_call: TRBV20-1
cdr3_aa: CSAKGNTEAFF
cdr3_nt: TGCAGTGCTAAAGGAAATACTGAAGCTTTCTTT

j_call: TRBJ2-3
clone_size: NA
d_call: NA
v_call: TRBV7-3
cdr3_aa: CASSPRPQASGLGTDTQYF
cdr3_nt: TGTGCCAGCAGCCCCCGGCCACAGGCGTCGGGGCTCGGCACAGATACGCAGTATTTT

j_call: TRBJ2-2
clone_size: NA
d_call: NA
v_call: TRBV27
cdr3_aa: CASSRGPTGELFF
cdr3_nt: TGTGCCAGCAGCCGGGGACCCACCGGGGAGCTGTTTTTT

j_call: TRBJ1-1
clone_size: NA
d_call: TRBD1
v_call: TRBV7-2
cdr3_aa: CASSDRGTEAFF
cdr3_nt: TGTGCCAGCAGCGACAGGGGGACTGAAGCTTTCTTT

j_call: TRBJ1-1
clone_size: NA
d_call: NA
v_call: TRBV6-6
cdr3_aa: CASSRTDTEAFF
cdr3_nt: TGTGCCAGCAGTAGGACGGACACTGAAGCTTTCTTT

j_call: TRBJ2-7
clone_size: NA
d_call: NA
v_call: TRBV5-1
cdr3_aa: CASSLEAGSYEQYF
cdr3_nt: TGCGCCAGCAGCTTGGAAGCCGGTTCCTACGAGCAGTACTTC

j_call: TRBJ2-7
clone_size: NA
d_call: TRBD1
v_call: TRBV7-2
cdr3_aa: CASTLGTGPAYEQYF
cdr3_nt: TGTGCCAGCACCCTAGGGACAGGGCCTGCCTACGAGCAGTACTTC

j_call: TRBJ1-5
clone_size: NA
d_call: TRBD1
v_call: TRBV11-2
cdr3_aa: CASSKKPGQGLNQPQHF
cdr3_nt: TGTGCCAGCAGCAAGAAGCCGGGACAGGGACTGAATCAGCCCCAGCATTTT

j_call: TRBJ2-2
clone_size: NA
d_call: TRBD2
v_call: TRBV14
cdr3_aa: CASSQGEKRERNTGELFF
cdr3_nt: TGTGCCAGCAGCCAAGGGGAGAAGCGGGAGAGAAACACCGGGGAGCTGTTTTTT

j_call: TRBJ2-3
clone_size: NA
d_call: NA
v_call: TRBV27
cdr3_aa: CASSLDRSTDTQYF
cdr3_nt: TGTGCCAGCAGTTTAGACCGTAGCACAGATACGCAGTATTTT

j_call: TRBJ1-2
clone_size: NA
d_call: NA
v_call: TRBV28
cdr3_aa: CASTFGGSNYGYTF
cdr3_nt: TGTGCCAGCACCTTCGGGGGTTCTAACTATGGCTACACCTTC

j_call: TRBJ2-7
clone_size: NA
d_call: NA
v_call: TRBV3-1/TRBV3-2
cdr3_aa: CASSPGRGTYYEQYF
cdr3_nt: TGTGCCAGCAGCCCGGGGCGGGGGACATACTACGAGCAGTACTTC

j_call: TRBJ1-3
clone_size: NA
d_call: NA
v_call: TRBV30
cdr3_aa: CAWSVREAGNTIYF
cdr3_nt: TGTGCCTGGAGTGTCAGGGAGGCCGGAAACACCATATATTTT

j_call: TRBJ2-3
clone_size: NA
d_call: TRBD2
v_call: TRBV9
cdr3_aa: CASSVADLAGGLDTQYF
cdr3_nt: TGTGCCAGCAGCGTAGCAGACCTAGCGGGGGGGCTTGATACGCAGTATTTT

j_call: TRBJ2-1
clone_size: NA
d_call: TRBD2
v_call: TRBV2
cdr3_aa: CASSGTKGVNEQFF
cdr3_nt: TGTGCCAGCAGCGGGACTAAGGGTGTCAATGAGCAGTTCTTC

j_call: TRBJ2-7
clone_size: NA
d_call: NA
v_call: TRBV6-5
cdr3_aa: CAAEGSSYEQYF
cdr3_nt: TGTGCCGCCGAGGGATCTTCCTACGAGCAGTACTTC

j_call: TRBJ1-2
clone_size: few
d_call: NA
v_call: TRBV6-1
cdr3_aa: CASSEQGNYGYTF
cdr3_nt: TGTGCCAGCAGTGAACAGGGGAACTATGGCTACACCTTC

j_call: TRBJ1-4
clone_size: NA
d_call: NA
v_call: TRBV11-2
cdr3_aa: CASSLEPLGEKLFF
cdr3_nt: TGTGCCAGCAGCTTAGAACCCCTGGGCGAAAAACTGTTTTTT

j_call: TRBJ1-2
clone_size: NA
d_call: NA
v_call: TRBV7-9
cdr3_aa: CASSLDSSGRTYGYTF
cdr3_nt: TGTGCCAGCAGCTTAGATTCATCGGGACGGACCTATGGCTACACCTTC

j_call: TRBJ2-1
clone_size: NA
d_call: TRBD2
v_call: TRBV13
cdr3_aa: CASLKFGGVYNEQFF
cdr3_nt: TGTGCCAGCCTAAAGTTCGGGGGGGTCTACAATGAGCAGTTCTTC

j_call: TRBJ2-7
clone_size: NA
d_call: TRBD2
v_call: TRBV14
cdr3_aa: CASSQGLADSYEQYF
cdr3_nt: TGTGCCAGCAGCCAAGGGCTAGCGGATTCGTACGAGCAGTACTTC

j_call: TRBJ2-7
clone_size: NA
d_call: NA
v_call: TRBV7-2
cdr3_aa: CASSINTWAVKRNYEQYF
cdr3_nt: TGTGCCAGCAGCATAAACACGTGGGCAGTGAAGAGGAACTACGAGCAGTACTTC

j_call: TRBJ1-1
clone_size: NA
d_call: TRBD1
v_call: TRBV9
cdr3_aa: CASSANPTGGDAFF
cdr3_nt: TGTGCCAGCAGCGCCAATCCGACAGGGGGCGACGCTTTCTTT

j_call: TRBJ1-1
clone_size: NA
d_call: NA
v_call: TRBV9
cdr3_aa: CASTAGTRIGGEAFF
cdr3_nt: TGTGCCAGCACCGCCGGGACACGGATCGGGGGTGAAGCTTTCTTT

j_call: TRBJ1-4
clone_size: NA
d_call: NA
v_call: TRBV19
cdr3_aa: CASSLTGTTAGYEKLFF
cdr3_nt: TGTGCCAGTAGTCTAACCGGGACCACCGCCGGCTATGAAAAACTGTTTTTT

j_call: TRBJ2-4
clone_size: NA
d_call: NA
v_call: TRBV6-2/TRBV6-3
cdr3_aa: CASSYPPSRDIQYF
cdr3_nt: TGTGCCAGCAGTTACCCCCCCTCGAGGGACATTCAGTACTTC

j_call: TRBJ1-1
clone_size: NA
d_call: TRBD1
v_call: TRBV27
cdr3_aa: CASSHTTMGQGIGTEAFF
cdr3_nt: TGTGCCAGCAGTCACACGACCATGGGACAGGGGATCGGCACTGAAGCTTTCTTT

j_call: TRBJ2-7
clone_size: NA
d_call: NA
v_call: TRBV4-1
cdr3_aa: CASSQGSGDYEQYF
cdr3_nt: TGCGCCAGCAGCCAAGGTTCGGGGGACTACGAGCAGTACTTC

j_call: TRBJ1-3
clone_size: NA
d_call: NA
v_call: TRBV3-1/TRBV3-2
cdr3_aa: CASSQGSEGNTIYF
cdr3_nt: TGTGCCAGCAGCCAAGGGTCGGAGGGAAACACCATATATTTT

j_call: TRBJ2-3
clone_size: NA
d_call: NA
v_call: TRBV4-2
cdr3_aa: CASSQERGVPHTQYF
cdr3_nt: TGTGCCAGCAGCCAAGAGAGGGGGGTCCCCCATACGCAGTATTTT

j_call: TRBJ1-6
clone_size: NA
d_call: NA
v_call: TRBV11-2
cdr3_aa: CASSLSLIRDSPLHF
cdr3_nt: TGTGCCAGCAGCTTGTCTCTAATACGTGATTCACCCCTCCACTTT

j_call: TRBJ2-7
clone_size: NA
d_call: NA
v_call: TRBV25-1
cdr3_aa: CASSESGGARSYEQYF
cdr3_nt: TGTGCCAGCAGTGAATCTGGTGGAGCACGCTCCTACGAGCAGTACTTC

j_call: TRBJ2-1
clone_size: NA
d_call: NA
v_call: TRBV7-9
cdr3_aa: CASTSEYEQFF
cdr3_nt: TGTGCCAGCACCTCCGAGTATGAGCAGTTCTTC

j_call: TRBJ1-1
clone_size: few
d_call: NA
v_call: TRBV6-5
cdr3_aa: CASSYREKGDTEAFF
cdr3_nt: TGTGCCAGCAGTTACAGGGAGAAGGGGGATACTGAAGCTTTCTTT

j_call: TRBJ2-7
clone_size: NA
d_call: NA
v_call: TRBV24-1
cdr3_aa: CATSDAFAKEQYF
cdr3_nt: TGTGCCACCAGTGATGCGTTTGCTAAGGAGCAGTACTTC

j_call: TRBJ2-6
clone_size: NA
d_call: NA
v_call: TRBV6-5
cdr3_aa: CAAQGAGANVLTF
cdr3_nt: TGTGCCGCCCAAGGGGCTGGGGCCAACGTCCTGACTTTC

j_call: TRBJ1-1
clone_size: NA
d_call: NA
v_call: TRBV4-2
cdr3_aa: CASSQEVGPHPLDTEAFF
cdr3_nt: TGTGCCAGCAGCCAAGAAGTGGGGCCCCATCCTTTAGACACTGAAGCTTTCTTT

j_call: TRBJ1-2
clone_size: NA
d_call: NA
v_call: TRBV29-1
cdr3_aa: CSSFGGDYGYTF
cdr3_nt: TGCAGCTCCTTCGGGGGCGATTATGGCTACACCTTC

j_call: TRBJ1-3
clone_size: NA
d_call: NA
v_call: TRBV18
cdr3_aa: CASSPPREYSGNTIYF
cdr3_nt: TGTGCCAGCTCACCACCGAGGGAGTACTCTGGAAACACCATATATTTT

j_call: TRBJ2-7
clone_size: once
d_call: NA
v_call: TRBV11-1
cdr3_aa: CASSLYTGSYEQYF
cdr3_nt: TGTGCCAGCAGCTTATACACGGGCAGCTACGAGCAGTACTTC

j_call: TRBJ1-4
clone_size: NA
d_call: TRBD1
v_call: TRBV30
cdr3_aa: CAWTQTGGAEKLFF
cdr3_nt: TGTGCCTGGACCCAAACAGGGGGCGCCGAAAAACTGTTTTTT